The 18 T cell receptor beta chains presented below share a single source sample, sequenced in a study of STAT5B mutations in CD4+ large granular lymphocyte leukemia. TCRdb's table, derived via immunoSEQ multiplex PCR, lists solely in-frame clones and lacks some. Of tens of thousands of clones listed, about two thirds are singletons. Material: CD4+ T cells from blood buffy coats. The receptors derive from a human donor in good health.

The CDR3 DNA sequence: TGTGCCAGCACCCGTTCCGCGGGACAGGGATATTTTACTGAAGCTTTCTTT. It encodes CASTRSAGQGYFTEAFF. The chain employs TRBV27 and TRBJ1-1, with TRBD1 matching over 9 bases. Germline lookup yields CDR1 MNHEY and CDR2 SMNVEV (reference sequence). The CDR3 extends over 17 amino acids. The V and J ends lost 7 bases and 5 bases, in that order; junction bases with no gene match: 17.

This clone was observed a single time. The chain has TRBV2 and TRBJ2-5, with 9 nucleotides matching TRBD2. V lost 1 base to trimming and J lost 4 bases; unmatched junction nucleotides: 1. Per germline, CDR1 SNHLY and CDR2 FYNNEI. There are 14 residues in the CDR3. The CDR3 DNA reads TGTGCCAGCAGTGAAGGGACTAGCGTAGAGACCCAGTACTTC. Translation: CASSEGTSVETQYF.

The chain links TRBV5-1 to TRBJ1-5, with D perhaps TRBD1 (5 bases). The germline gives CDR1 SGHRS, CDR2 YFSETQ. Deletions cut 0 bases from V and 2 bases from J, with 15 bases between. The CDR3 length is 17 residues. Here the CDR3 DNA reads TGCGCCAGCAGCTTGGGGACTGGGGAAGGGGGCAATCAGCCCCAGCATTTT. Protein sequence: CASSLGTGEGGNQPQHF.

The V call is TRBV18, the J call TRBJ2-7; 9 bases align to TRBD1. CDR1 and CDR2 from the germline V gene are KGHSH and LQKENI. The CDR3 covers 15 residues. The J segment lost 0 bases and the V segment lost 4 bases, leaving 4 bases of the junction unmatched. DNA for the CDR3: TGTGCCAGCTCACAAGGGACAGGGTACTCCTACGAGCAGTACTTC. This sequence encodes CASSQGTGYSYEQYF.

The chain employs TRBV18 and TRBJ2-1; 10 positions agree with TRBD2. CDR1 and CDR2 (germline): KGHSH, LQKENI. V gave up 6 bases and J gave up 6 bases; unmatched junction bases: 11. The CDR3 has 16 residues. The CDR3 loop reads CASSPRKSGGANEQFF. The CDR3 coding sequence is TGTGCCAGCTCCCCCAGGAAGAGCGGGGGGGCCAATGAGCAGTTCTTC.

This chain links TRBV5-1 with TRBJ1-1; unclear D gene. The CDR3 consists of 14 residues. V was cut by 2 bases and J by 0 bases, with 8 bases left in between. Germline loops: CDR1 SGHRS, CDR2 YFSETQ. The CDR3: CASSFNGMNTEAFF. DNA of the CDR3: TGCGCCAGCAGCTTTAACGGTATGAACACTGAAGCTTTCTTT.

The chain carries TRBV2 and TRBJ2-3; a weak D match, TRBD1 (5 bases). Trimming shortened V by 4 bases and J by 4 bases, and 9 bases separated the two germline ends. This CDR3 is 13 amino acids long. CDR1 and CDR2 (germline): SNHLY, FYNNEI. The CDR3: CASSGPGPDTQYF. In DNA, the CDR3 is TGTGCCAGCAGTGGGCCAGGGCCAGATACGCAGTATTTT.

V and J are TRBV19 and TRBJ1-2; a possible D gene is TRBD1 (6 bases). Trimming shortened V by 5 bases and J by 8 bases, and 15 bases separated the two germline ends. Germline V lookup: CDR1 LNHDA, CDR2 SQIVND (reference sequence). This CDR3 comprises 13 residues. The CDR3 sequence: CASSLQDRSGYTF. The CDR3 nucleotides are TGTGCCAGTAGTTTGCAAGACAGGAGCGGCTACACCTTC.

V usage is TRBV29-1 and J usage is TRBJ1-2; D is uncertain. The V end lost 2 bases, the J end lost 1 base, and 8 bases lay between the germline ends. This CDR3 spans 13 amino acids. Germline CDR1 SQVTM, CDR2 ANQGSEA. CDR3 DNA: TGCAGCGTTGAATTGGGAATTAACTATGGCTACACCTTC. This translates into CSVELGINYGYTF.

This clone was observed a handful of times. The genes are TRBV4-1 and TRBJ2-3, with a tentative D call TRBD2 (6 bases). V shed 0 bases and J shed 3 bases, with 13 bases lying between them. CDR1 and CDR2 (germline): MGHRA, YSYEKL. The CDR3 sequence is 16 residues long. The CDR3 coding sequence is TGCGCCAGCAGCCAAGATTCCGGGCTAGCGACAGATACGCAGTATTTT. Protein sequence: CASSQDSGLATDTQYF.

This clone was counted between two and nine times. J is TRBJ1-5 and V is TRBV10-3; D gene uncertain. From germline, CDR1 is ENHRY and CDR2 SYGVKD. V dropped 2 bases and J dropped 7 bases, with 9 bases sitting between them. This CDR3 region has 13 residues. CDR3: CAISEGQGQPQHF. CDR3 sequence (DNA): TGTGCCATCAGTGAGGGGCAAGGGCAGCCCCAGCATTTT.

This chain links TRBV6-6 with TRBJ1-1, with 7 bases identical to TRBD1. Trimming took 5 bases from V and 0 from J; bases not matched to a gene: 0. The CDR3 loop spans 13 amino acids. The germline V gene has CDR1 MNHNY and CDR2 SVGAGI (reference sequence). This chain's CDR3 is CASSGQVNTEAFF. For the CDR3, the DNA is TGTGCCAGCAGTGGACAGGTGAACACTGAAGCTTTCTTT.

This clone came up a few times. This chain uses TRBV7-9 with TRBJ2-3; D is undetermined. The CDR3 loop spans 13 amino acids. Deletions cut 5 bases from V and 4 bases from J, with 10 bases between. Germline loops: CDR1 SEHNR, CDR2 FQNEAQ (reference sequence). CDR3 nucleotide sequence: TGTGCCAGCAGCCCCCTGAACCCAGATACGCAGTATTTT. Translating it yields CASSPLNPDTQYF.

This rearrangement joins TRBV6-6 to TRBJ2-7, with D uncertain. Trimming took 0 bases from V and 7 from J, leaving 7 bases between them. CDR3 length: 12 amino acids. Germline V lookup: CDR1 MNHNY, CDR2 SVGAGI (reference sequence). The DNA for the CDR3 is TGTGCCAGCAGTTACTCGATCCGGGAGCAGTACTTC. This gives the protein CASSYSIREQYF.

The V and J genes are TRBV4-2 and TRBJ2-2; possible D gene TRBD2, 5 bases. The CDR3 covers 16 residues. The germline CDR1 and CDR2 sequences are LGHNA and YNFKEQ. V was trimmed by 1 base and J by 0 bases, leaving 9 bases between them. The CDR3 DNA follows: TGTGCCAGCAGCCAAGTTTTGACTACGAACACCGGGGAGCTGTTTTTT. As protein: CASSQVLTTNTGELFF.

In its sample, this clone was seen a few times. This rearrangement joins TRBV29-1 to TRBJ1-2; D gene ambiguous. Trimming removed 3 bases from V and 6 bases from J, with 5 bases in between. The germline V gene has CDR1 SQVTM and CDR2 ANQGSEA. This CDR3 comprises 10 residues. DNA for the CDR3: TGCAGCGTTGACGTGAATGGCTACACCTTC. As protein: CSVDVNGYTF.

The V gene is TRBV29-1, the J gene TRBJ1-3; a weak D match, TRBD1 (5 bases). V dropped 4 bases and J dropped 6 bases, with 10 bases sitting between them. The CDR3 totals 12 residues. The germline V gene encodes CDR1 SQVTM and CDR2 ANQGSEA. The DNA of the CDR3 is TGCAGCGTTGGGGGGTACGAAAACACCATATATTTT. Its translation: CSVGGYENTIYF. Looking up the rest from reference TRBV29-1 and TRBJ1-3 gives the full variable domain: SAVISQKPSRDICQRGTSLTIQCQVDSQVTMMFWYRQQPGQSLTLIATANQGSEATYESGFVIDKFPISRPNLTFSTLTVSNMSPEDSSIYLCSVGGYENTIYFGEGSWLTVV.

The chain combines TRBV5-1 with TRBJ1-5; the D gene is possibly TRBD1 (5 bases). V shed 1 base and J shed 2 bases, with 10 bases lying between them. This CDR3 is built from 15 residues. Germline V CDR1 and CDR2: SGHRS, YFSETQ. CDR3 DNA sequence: TGCGCCAGCAGCTTGTCGGGGGAAGGCAATCAGCCCCAGCATTTT. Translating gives CASSLSGEGNQPQHF.